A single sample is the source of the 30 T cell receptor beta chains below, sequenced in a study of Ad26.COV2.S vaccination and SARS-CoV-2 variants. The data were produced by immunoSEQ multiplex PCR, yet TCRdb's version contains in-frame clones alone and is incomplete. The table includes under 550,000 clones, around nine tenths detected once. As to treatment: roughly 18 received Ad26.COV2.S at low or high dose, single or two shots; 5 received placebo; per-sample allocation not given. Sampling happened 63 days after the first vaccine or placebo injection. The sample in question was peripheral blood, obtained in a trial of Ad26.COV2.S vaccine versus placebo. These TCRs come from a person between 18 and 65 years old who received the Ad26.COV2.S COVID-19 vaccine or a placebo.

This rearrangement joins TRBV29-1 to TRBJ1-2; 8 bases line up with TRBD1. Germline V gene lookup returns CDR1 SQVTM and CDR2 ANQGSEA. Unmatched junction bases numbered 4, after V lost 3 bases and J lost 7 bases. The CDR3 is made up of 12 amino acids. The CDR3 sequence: CSVDRGQVGYTF. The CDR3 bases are TGCAGCGTTGACAGGGGGCAGGTTGGCTACACCTTC.

The CDR3 sequence: CASSPPYGNTEAFF. The CDR3 nucleotides are TGTGCCAGTAGTCCCCCGTACGGGAACACTGAAGCTTTCTTT. The chain carries TRBV19 and TRBJ1-1; no firm D call. This CDR3 is built from 14 residues. V was shortened by 5 bases and J by 1 base, with 11 bases between the two germline ends. CDR1 and CDR2 from the germline V gene are LNHDA and SQIVND (reference sequence). The whole variable domain, remainder taken from reference TRBV19 and TRBJ1-1, is DGGITQSPKYLFRKEGQNVTLSCEQNLNHDAMYWYRQDPGQGLRLIYYSQIVNDFQKGDIAEGYSVSREKKESFPLTVTSAQKNPTAFYLCASSPPYGNTEAFFGQGTRLTVV.

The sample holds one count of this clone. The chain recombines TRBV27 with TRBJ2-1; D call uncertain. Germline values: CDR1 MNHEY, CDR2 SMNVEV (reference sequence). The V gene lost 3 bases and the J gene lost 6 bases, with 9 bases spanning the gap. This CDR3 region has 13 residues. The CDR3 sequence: CASSFSPANEQFF. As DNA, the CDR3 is TGTGCCAGCAGTTTTAGCCCCGCCAATGAGCAGTTCTTC.

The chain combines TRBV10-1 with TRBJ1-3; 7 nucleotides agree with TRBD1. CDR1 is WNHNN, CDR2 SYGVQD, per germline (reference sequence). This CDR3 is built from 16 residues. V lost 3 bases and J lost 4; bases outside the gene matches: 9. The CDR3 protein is CASSDPTGATGNTIYF. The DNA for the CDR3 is TGCGCCAGCAGTGATCCTACAGGGGCCACGGGAAACACCATATATTTT.

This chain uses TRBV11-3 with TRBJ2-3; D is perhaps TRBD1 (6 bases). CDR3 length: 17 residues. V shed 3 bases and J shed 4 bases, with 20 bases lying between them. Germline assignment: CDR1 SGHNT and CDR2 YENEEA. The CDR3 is CASSFHRAFEVPDTQYF. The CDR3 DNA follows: TGTGCCAGCAGCTTCCACAGGGCGTTCGAAGTCCCAGATACGCAGTATTTT.

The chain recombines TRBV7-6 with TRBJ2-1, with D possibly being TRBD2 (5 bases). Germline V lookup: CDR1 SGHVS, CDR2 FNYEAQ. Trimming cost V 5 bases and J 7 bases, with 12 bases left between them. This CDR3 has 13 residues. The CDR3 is CASSPTSYNEQFF. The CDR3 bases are TGTGCCAGCAGCCCTACTAGTTATAATGAGCAGTTCTTC. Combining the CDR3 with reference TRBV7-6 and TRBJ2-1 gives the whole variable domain GAGVSQSPRYKVTKRGQDVALRCDPISGHVSLYWYRQALGQGPEFLTYFNYEAQQDKSGLPNDRFSAERPEGSISTLTIQRTEQRDSAMYRCASSPTSYNEQFFGPGTRLTVL.

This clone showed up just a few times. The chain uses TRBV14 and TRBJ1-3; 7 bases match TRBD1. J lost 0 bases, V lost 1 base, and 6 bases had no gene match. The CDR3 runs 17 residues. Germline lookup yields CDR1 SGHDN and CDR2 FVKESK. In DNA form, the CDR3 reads TGTGCCAGCAGCCAAGCTCCCGGGACAGCCTCTGGAAACACCATATATTTT. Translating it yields CASSQAPGTASGNTIYF.

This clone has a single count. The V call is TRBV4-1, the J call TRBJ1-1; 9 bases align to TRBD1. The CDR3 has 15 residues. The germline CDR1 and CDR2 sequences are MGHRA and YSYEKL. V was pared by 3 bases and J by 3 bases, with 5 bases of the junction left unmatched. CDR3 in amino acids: CASSQWTGADTEAFF. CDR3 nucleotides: TGCGCCAGCAGCCAGTGGACAGGGGCGGACACTGAAGCTTTCTTT.

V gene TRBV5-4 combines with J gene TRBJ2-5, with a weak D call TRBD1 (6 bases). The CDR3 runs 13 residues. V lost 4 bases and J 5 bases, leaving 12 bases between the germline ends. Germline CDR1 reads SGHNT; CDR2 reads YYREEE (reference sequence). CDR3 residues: CASSRRGWETQYF. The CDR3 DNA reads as TGTGCCAGCAGCCGCAGGGGCTGGGAGACCCAGTACTTC.

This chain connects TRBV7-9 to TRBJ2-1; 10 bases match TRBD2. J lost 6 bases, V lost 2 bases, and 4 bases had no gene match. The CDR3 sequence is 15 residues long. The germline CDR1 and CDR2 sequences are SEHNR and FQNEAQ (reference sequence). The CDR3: CASSLRTSGINEQFF. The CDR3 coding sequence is TGTGCCAGCAGCTTACGAACTAGCGGGATCAATGAGCAGTTCTTC.

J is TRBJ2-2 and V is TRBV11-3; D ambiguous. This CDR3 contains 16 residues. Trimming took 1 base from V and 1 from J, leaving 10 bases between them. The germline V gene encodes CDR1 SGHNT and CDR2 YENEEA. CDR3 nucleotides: TGTGCCAGCAGCTTAGGCTTGGGCGTGAACACCGGGGAGCTGTTTTTT. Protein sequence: CASSLGLGVNTGELFF.

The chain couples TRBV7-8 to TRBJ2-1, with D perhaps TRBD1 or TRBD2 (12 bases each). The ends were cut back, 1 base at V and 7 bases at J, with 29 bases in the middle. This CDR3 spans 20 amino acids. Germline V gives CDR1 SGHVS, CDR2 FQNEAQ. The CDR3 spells CASSLGGDRGLAGGRNEQFF. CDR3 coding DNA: TGTGCCAGCAGCTTAGGCGGGGACAGGGGGCTAGCGGGAGGGCGGAATGAGCAGTTCTTC.

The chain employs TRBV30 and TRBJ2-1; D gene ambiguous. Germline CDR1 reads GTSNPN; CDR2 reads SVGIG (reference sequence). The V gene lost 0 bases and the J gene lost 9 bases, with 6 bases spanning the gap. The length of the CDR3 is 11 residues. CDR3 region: CAWSVRSEQFF. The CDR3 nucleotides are TGTGCCTGGAGTGTACGGTCTGAGCAGTTCTTC.

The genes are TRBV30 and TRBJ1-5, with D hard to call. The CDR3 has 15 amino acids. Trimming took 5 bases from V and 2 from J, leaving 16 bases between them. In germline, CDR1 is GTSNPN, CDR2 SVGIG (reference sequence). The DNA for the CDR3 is TGTGCCTGGCCAGACTACCTCGGGGGCAATCAGCCCCAGCATTTT. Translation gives CAWPDYLGGNQPQHF. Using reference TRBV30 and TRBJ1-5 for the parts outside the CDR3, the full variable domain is SQTIHQWPATLVQPVGSPLSLECTVEGTSNPNLYWYRQAAGRGLQLLFYSVGIGQISSEVPQNLSASRPQDRQFILSSKKLLLSDSGFYLCAWPDYLGGNQPQHFGDGTRLSIL.

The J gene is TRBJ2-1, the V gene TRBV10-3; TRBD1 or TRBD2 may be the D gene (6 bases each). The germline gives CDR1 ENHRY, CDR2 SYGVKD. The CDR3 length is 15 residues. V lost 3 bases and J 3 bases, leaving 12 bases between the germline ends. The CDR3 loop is CAISDSGDIYNEQFF. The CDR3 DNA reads TGTGCCATCAGTGATTCGGGGGACATCTACAATGAGCAGTTCTTC.

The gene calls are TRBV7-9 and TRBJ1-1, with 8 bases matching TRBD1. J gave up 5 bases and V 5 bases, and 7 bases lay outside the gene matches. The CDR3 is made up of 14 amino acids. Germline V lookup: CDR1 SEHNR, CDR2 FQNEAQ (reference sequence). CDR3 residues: CASSRRDRKTEAFF. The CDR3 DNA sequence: TGTGCCAGCAGCCGACGGGACAGGAAAACTGAAGCTTTCTTT.

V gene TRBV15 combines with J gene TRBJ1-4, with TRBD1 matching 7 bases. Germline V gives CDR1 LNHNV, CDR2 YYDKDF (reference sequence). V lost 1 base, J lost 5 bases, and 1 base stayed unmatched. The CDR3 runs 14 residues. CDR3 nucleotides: TGTGCCACCAGCAGAGGAGGGGGCAATGAAAAACTGTTTTTT. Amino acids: CATSRGGGNEKLFF.

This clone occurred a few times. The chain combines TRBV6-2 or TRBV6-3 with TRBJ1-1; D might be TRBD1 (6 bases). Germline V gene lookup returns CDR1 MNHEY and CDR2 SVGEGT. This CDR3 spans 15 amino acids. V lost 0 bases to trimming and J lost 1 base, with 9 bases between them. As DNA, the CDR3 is TGTGCCAGCAGTTACTCTGGACAGCCGAACACTGAAGCTTTCTTT. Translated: CASSYSGQPNTEAFF.

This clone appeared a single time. CDR3 sequence: CASRYSGVQTSPYNEQFF. CDR3 DNA: TGTGCCAGCAGATATAGCGGGGTTCAGACCTCGCCCTACAATGAGCAGTTCTTC. The V call is TRBV11-2, the J call TRBJ2-1; 8 nucleotides line up with TRBD2. With 6 bases clipped from V and 2 bases from J, the junction kept 15 bases outside the gene matches. The CDR3 spans 18 residues. Germline CDR1 and CDR2: SGHAT and FQNNGV.

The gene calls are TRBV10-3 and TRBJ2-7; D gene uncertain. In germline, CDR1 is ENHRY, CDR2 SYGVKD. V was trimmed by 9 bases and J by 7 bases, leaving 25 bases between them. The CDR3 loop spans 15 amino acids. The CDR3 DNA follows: TGTGCCATGGGTCGCAGTTTGGATGTGATCTCGGAGCAGTACTTC. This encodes CAMGRSLDVISEQYF.

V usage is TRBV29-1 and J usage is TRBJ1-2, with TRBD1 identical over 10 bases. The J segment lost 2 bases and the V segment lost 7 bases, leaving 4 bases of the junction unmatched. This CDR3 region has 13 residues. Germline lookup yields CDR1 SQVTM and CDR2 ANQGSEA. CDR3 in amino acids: CSAGTGVNYGYTF. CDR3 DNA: TGCAGCGCAGGGACAGGGGTCAACTATGGCTACACCTTC.

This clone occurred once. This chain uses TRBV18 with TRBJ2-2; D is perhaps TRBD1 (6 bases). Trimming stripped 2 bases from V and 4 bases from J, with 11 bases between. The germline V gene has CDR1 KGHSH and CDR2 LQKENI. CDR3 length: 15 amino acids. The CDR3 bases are TGTGCCAGCTCACCAACTGGACAGCTCACCGGGGAGCTGTTTTTT. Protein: CASSPTGQLTGELFF.

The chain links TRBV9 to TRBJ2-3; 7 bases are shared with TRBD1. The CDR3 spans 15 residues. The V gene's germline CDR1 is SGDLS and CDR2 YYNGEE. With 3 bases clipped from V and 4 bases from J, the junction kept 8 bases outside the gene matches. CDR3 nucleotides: TGTGCCAGCAGCGCACAGGGGCGTATGTCAGATACGCAGTATTTT. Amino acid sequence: CASSAQGRMSDTQYF.

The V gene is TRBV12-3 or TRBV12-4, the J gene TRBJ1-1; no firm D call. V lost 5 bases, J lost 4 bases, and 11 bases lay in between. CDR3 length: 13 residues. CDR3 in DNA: TGTGCCAGCAGTATCCGGGAAGGCACTGAAGCTTTCTTT. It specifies CASSIREGTEAFF.

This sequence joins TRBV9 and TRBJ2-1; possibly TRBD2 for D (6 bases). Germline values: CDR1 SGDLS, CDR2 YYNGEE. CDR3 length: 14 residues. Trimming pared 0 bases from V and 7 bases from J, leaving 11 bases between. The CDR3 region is CASSVGSSGNEQFF. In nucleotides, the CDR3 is TGTGCCAGCAGCGTAGGTAGTAGCGGTAATGAGCAGTTCTTC. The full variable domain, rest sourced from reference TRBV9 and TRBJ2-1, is DSGVTQTPKHLITATGQRVTLRCSPRSGDLSVYWYQQSLDQGLQFLIQYYNGEERAKGNILERFSAQQFPDLHSELNLSSLELGDSALYFCASSVGSSGNEQFFGPGTRLTVL.

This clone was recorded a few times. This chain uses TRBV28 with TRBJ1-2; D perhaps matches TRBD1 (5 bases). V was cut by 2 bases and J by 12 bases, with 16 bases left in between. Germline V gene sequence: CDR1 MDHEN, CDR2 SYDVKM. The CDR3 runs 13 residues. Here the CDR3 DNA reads TGTGCCAGCAGTTTAAGGGGCCCGGTTTTGCACACCTTC. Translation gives CASSLRGPVLHTF.

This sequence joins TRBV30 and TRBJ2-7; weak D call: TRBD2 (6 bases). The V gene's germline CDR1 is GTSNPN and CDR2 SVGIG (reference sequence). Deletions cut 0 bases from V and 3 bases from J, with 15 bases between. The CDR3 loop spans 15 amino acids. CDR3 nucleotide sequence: TGTGCCTGGAGTGTCGGCGGGATACGTCTCTACGAGCAGTACTTC. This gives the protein CAWSVGGIRLYEQYF. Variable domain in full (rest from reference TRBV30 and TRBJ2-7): SQTIHQWPATLVQPVGSPLSLECTVEGTSNPNLYWYRQAAGRGLQLLFYSVGIGQISSEVPQNLSASRPQDRQFILSSKKLLLSDSGFYLCAWSVGGIRLYEQYFGPGTRLTVT.

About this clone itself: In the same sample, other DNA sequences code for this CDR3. CDR3 amino acids: CASSQVTGMETQYF. The CDR3 DNA sequence: TGCGCCAGCAGCCAAGTCACAGGGATGGAGACCCAGTACTTC. This chain connects TRBV4-1 to TRBJ2-5; tentative D call: TRBD1 (6 bases). Trimming took off 1 base at V and 5 bases at J, with 11 bases between the two ends. This CDR3 comprises 14 residues. Germline V gene data show CDR1 as MGHRA and CDR2 as YSYEKL.

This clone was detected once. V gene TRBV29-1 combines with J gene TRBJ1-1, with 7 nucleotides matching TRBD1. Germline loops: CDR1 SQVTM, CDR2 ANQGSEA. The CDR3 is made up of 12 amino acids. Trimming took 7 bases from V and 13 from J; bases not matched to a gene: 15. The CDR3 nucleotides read TGCAGCGCGGCCTCCGGGACAGTGCCTATTTTCTTT. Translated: CSAASGTVPIFF.

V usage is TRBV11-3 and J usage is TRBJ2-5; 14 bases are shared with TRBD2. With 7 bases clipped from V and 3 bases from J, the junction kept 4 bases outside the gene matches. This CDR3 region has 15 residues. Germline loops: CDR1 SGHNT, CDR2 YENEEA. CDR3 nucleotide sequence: TGTGCCAGCACCATGGGACTAGCGGGAGAAGAGACCCAGTACTTC. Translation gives CASTMGLAGEETQYF.